A single sample is the source of the 25 T cell receptor beta chains below, sequenced in a study of T cell responses to AZD1222 COVID-19 vaccine. Measured with immunoSEQ multiplex PCR; TCRdb has only the in-frame clones, and not every one. This sample has some 150,000 clones, with about 86% found just once. Specimen: peripheral blood, collected 28 days after the second AZD1222 dose. The source of these receptors is an adult who received the AZD1222 COVID-19 vaccine.

J is TRBJ1-1 and V is TRBV6-2 or TRBV6-3, with 7 bases matching TRBD1. Germline values: CDR1 MNHEY, CDR2 SVGEGT. V lost 2 bases, J lost 1 base, and 7 bases stayed unmatched. This CDR3 has 16 residues. The CDR3 reads CASSYNPGGGNTEAFF. The CDR3 bases are TGTGCCAGCAGTTACAACCCAGGGGGAGGGAACACTGAAGCTTTCTTT.

The chain joins TRBV25-1 to TRBJ2-7; D tentatively reads TRBD1 or TRBD2 (7 bases each). V lost 3 bases and J 1 base, leaving 13 bases between the germline ends. This CDR3 contains 15 residues. Germline CDR1 and CDR2: MGHDK and SYGVNS. The CDR3 nucleotides are TGTGCCAGCAGTGAGGGAGGGGGCGCTTCCTACGAGCAGTACTTC. Translating it yields CASSEGGGASYEQYF.

The CDR3 DNA reads as TGTGCCAGCAGCCCAACCCAGACAGCTTACGAGCAGTACTTC. This sequence encodes CASSPTQTAYEQYF. This sequence joins TRBV3-1 (or the pseudogene TRBV3-2) and TRBJ2-7; a weak D match, TRBD1 (5 bases). The CDR3 contains 14 residues. From germline, CDR1 is LGHDT and CDR2 YNNKEL (reference sequence). With 4 bases removed from V and 4 bases from J, the gap between germline ends came to 14 bases.

This rearrangement joins TRBV6-5 to TRBJ2-5; the match to TRBD2 covers 12 bases. Germline V gene sequence: CDR1 MNHEY, CDR2 SVGAGI. With 2 bases clipped from V and 14 bases from J, the junction kept 12 bases outside the gene matches. The CDR3 covers 15 residues. As DNA, the CDR3 is TGTGCCAGCAGTTACCCTAGCGGGGGGGCCGGGACTTCATACTTC. Translated, it gives CASSYPSGGAGTSYF.

This clone was recorded a few times. The CDR3 reads CASTLNGDLRDTEAFF. The CDR3 DNA reads TGCGCCAGCACCTTGAATGGGGATCTAAGGGACACTGAAGCTTTCTTT. The chain employs TRBV10-2 and TRBJ1-1; D unresolved. Deletions cut 7 bases from V and 3 bases from J, with 21 bases between. The CDR3 runs to 16 residues. The germline V gene encodes CDR1 WSHSY and CDR2 SAAADI.

CDR3 sequence (DNA): TGCGCCAGCAGCTTGGAGCAGGGAAGGGACGGCTACACCTTC. Residues: CASSLEQGRDGYTF. V gene TRBV5-1 combines with J gene TRBJ1-2; D possibly corresponds to TRBD1 (5 bases). Germline loops: CDR1 SGHRS, CDR2 YFSETQ. Trimming stripped 0 bases from V and 8 bases from J, with 14 bases between. The CDR3 spans 14 residues.

Only a few counts were recorded for this clone. The chain employs TRBV3-1 (or the pseudogene TRBV3-2) and TRBJ1-5; D perhaps matches TRBD1 (5 bases). Trimming pared 2 bases from V and 0 bases from J, leaving 8 bases between. CDR1 and CDR2 from the germline V gene are LGHDT and YNNKEL (reference sequence). This CDR3 is built from 15 residues. The CDR3 nucleotides are TGTGCCAGCAGCCAAACAGGAAATAGCAATCAGCCCCAGCATTTT. Protein product: CASSQTGNSNQPQHF.

The chain couples TRBV2 to TRBJ1-2; D unclear. Germline assignment: CDR1 SNHLY and CDR2 FYNNEI. V was pared by 6 bases and J by 4 bases, with 6 bases between. The CDR3 extends over 11 amino acids. Written as DNA, the CDR3 is TGTGCCAGCAGCACCGGCTATGGCTACACCTTC. Its translation is CASSTGYGYTF.

The rearrangement joins TRBV2 to TRBJ1-6; no definite D call. The germline V gene encodes CDR1 SNHLY and CDR2 FYNNEI. This CDR3 contains 13 residues. Trimming removed 7 bases from V and 11 bases from J, with 15 bases in between. CDR3 bases: TGTGCCAGCACCGATTCACAAGTAGCACCCCTCCACTTT. This encodes CASTDSQVAPLHF.

V and J are TRBV2 and TRBJ2-1; perhaps TRBD1 as D (8 bases). V shed 5 bases and J shed 12 bases, with 35 bases lying between them. CDR1 SNHLY and CDR2 FYNNEI come from the germline V gene. The CDR3 has 19 amino acids. CDR3: CASSLSGTGPQIKHSGQFF. Written as DNA, the CDR3 is TGTGCCAGCAGTTTAAGCGGGACAGGACCACAGATTAAACACAGTGGGCAGTTCTTC.

The rearrangement uses TRBV5-1 and TRBJ1-6; D is unclear. The CDR3 sequence is 17 residues long. Germline V gene lookup returns CDR1 SGHRS and CDR2 YFSETQ. The V and J ends lost 4 bases and 6 bases respectively, with 20 bases between them. The CDR3 DNA reads TGCGCCAGCAGCCCGCGACCCGCCTCCTTCCCTAATTCACCCCTCCACTTT. It encodes CASSPRPASFPNSPLHF.

Only one count was recorded for this clone. The rearrangement links TRBV5-4 to TRBJ2-4, with D hard to call. CDR3 length equals 12 residues. V lost 0 bases to trimming and J lost 5 bases, with 3 bases between them. The V gene's germline CDR1 is SGHNT and CDR2 YYREEE (reference sequence). This CDR3 reads CASSLGENIQYF. CDR3 sequence (DNA): TGTGCCAGCAGCTTGGGAGAAAACATTCAGTACTTC.

The chain carries TRBV2 and TRBJ2-7, with 8 positions matching TRBD2. CDR3 length: 14 residues. The germline V gene encodes CDR1 SNHLY and CDR2 FYNNEI. The trim removed 6 bases at V and 5 bases at J, leaving 9 bases unmatched. As DNA, the CDR3 is TGTGCCAGCAGCAACCGGGACGGGGGGGACGAGCAGTACTTC. It yields the protein CASSNRDGGDEQYF.

This chain connects TRBV6-5 to TRBJ1-1; D is undetermined. With 5 bases removed from V and 0 bases from J, the gap between germline ends came to 7 bases. This CDR3 comprises 13 residues. In germline, CDR1 is MNHEY, CDR2 SVGAGI. The CDR3 here is CASSIGLNTEAFF. As DNA, the CDR3 is TGTGCCAGCAGTATTGGGTTGAACACTGAAGCTTTCTTT.

V is TRBV5-1 and J is TRBJ1-2; a possible D gene is TRBD1 (6 bases). The V and J ends lost 1 base and 2 bases respectively, with 12 bases between them. Germline CDR1 and CDR2: SGHRS and YFSETQ. This CDR3 spans 15 amino acids. Here the CDR3 reads CASSLTTGINYGYTF. The CDR3, as DNA: TGCGCCAGCAGCTTGACTACAGGGATCAACTATGGCTACACCTTC.

The chain is built from TRBV7-2 and TRBJ1-2; 9 positions agree with TRBD1. Germline V lookup: CDR1 SGHTA, CDR2 FQGNSA. The CDR3 runs to 15 residues. V lost 2 bases and J lost 5; bases outside the gene matches: 6. This CDR3 is CASSLNPGQGYGYTF. DNA of the CDR3: TGTGCCAGCAGCTTAAATCCGGGACAGGGTTATGGCTACACCTTC.

The chain has TRBV5-4 and TRBJ1-3, with D perhaps TRBD1 (5 bases). V dropped 4 bases and J dropped 0 bases, with 8 bases sitting between them. From germline, CDR1 is SGHNT and CDR2 YYREEE (reference sequence). This CDR3 has 14 amino acids. CDR3 residues: CASSGGGSGNTIYF. The CDR3 region has the DNA TGTGCCAGCAGCGGGGGGGGCTCTGGAAACACCATATATTTT. The entire variable domain, with the rest obtained from reference TRBV5-4 and TRBJ1-3, is as follows: ETGVTQSPTHLIKTRGQQVTLRCSSQSGHNTVSWYQQALGQGPQFIFQYYREEENGRGNFPPRFSGLQFPNYSSELNVNALELDDSALYLCASSGGGSGNTIYFGEGSWLTVV.

This rearrangement joins TRBV3-1 (or the pseudogene TRBV3-2) to TRBJ1-4, with 7 bases aligning to TRBD1. Germline CDR1 is LGHDT and CDR2 is YNNKEL (reference sequence). The CDR3 sequence is 15 residues long. Trimming at V came to 4 bases and at J to 2 bases, leaving 4 bases not matched to a gene. CDR3 sequence: CASSLDRVTNEKLFF. CDR3 sequence (DNA): TGTGCCAGCAGCCTTGACAGGGTGACTAATGAAAAACTGTTTTTT.

The rearrangement uses TRBV5-6 and TRBJ1-2, with TRBD1 identical over 8 bases. Germline CDR1 SGHDT, CDR2 YYEEEE. With V trimmed by 5 bases and J by 5 bases, 8 bases remained unmatched. The CDR3 covers 14 residues. CDR3 DNA sequence: TGTGCCAGCAGTTCCGTGGACAGGGAATATGGCTACACCTTC. It is translated as CASSSVDREYGYTF.

The genes are TRBV19 and TRBJ1-2; 7 bases map to TRBD1. The CDR3 runs to 16 residues. Germline lookup yields CDR1 LNHDA and CDR2 SQIVND (reference sequence). V dropped 6 bases and J dropped 5; count of bases not matched to a gene: 15. CDR3 in DNA: TGTGCCAGTAGACTGGACAGGCGACTTGTTAAGTATGGCTACACCTTC. As protein: CASRLDRRLVKYGYTF.

The chain couples TRBV12-5 to TRBJ1-3, with D possibly matching TRBD1 (5 bases). V lost 1 base and J lost 4, with 8 bases in between. CDR1 LGHNT and CDR2 FRNRAP come from the germline V gene. This CDR3 is built from 14 residues. The chain's CDR3 is CASGLGQSGNTIYF. The DNA for the CDR3 is TGTGCTAGTGGTTTGGGACAGTCCGGAAACACCATATATTTT.

The rearrangement joins TRBV6-6 to TRBJ1-1; no definite D call. Germline V CDR1 and CDR2: MNHNY, SVGAGI (reference sequence). The V and J ends lost 4 bases and 1 base respectively, with 4 bases between them. There are 12 residues in the CDR3. In DNA, the CDR3 is TGTGCCAGCAGTTTCGGGAACACTGAAGCTTTCTTT. Its translation is CASSFGNTEAFF.

V usage is TRBV5-4 and J usage is TRBJ1-1; D unresolved. This CDR3 is 14 amino acids long. Germline V gene data show CDR1 as SGHNT and CDR2 as YYREEE (reference sequence). Trimming stripped 3 bases from V and 4 bases from J, with 13 bases between. The CDR3 region has the DNA TGTGCCAGCAGCTACGACTCGTCTGGCACTGAAGCTTTCTTT. It codes for CASSYDSSGTEAFF.

This clone occurred once. The chain carries TRBV5-6 and TRBJ1-5; 8 bases fit TRBD1. This CDR3 region has 16 residues. The V segment lost 4 bases and the J segment 2 bases; nucleotides outside the gene matches: 8. CDR1 is SGHDT, CDR2 YYEEEE, per germline. DNA for the CDR3: TGTGCCAGCAGCAGTAGGCCAGGGGGCGGCAATCAGCCCCAGCATTTT. The encoded protein is CASSSRPGGGNQPQHF.

The genes are TRBV5-1 and TRBJ2-3, with TRBD2 matching over 11 bases. The trim removed 2 bases at V and 2 bases at J, leaving 10 bases unmatched. The CDR3 is 18 amino acids. CDR1 is SGHRS and CDR2 is YFSETQ in the germline V gene. The CDR3: CASSLRLAGSYFTDTQYF. Written as DNA, the CDR3 is TGCGCCAGCAGCTTAAGACTAGCGGGGTCCTACTTCACAGATACGCAGTATTTT.